A few counts support the clone carrying this T cell receptor beta chain. This CDR3 has 13 residues. Trimming removed 3 bases from V and 8 bases from J; junction bases left unmatched: 4. CDR1 and CDR2 (germline): MNHEY, SMNVEV (reference sequence). The data originate from a study of T-cell reconstitution after alpha-beta-depleted transplantation in children. Unique molecular identifiers featured in how the TCRbeta library was prepared. In TCRdb, the PCR reads were re-called with MiXCR into one record per CDR3 protein. The sample shows just over 950,000 distinct CDR3 sequences, roughly 29% of them seen only once.

This chain uses TRBV27 with TRBJ2-4; 7 bases agree with TRBD1. This TCR was recovered from a boy under three years old who had a stem cell transplant for SCID, so the T cells may come from the graft donor. The sample consisted of PBMCs, mostly from graft donor cells, taken 360 days after TCRalphabeta/CD19-depleted stem cell transplant. The CDR3 loop reads CASSFYRGDIQYF. In DNA form, the CDR3 reads TGTGCCAGCAGTTTTTACAGGGGAGACATTCAGTACTTC.